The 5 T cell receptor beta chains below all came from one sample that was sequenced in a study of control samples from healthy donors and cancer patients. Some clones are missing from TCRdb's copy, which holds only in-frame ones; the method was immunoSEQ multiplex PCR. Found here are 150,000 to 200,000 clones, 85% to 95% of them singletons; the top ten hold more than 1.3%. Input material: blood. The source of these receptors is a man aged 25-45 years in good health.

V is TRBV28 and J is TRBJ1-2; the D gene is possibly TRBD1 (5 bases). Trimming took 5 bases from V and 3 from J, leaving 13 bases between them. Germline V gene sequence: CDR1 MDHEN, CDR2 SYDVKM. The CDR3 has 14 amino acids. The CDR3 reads CASSPTGQDYGYTF. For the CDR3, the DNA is TGTGCCAGCAGTCCGACGGGGCAGGACTATGGCTACACCTTC.

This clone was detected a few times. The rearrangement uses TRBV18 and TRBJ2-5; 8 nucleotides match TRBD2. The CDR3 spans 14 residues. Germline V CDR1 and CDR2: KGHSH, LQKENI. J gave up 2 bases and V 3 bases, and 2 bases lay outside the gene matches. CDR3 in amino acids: CASSPRGGQETQYF. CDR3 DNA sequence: TGTGCCAGCTCACCCCGCGGGGGGCAAGAGACCCAGTACTTC.

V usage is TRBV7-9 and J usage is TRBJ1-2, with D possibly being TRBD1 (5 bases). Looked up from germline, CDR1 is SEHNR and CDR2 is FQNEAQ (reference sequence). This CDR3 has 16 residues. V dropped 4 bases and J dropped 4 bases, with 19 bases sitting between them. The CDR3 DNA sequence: TGTGCCAGCAGCTCAAGAGGAGAAAGACAGCTCTATGGCTACACCTTC. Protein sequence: CASSSRGERQLYGYTF.

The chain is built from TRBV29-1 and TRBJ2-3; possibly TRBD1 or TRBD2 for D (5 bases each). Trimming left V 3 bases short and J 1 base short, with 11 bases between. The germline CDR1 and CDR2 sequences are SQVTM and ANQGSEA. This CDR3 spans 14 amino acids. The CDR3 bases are TGCAGCGTTGACCGGGGCGAGGGCACAGATACGCAGTATTTT. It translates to CSVDRGEGTDTQYF.

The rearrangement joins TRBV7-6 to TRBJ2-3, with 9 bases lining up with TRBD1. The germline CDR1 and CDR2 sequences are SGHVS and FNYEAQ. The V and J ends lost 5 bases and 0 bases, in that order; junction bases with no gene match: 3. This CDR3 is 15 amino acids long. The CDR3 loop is CASSGGTGSTDTQYF. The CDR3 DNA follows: TGTGCCAGCAGCGGCGGGACAGGGAGCACAGATACGCAGTATTTT. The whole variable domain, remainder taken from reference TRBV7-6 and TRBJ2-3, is GAGVSQSPRYKVTKRGQDVALRCDPISGHVSLYWYRQALGQGPEFLTYFNYEAQQDKSGLPNDRFSAERPEGSISTLTIQRTEQRDSAMYRCASSGGTGSTDTQYFGPGTRLTVL.